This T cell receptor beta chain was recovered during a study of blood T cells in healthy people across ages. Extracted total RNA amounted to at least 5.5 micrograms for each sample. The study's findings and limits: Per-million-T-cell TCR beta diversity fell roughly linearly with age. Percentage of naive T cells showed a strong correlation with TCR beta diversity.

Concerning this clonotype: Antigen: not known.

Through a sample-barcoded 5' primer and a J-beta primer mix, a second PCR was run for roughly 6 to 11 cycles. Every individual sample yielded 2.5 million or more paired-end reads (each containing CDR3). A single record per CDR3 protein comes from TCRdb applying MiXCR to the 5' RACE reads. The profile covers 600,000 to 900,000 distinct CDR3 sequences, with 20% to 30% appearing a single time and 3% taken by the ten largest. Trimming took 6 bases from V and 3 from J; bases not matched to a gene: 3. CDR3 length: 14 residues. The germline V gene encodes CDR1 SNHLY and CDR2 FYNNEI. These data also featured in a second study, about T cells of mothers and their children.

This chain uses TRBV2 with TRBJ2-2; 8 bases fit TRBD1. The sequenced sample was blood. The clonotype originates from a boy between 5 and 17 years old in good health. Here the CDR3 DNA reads TGTGCCAGCAGCCAACAGGGGGACACCGGGGAGCTGTTTTTT. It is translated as CASSQQGDTGELFF. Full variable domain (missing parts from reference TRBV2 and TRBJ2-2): EPEVTQTPSHQVTQMGQEVILRCVPISNHLYFYWYRQILGQKVEFLVSFYNNEISEKSEIFDDQFSVERPDGSNFTLKIRSTKLEDSAMYFCASSQQGDTGELFFGEGSRLTVL.